Listed below are T cell receptor beta chains from one sample, sequenced in a study of graft-versus-host responses after intestinal transplantation. Clones were sequenced by immunoSEQ multiplex PCR, and TCRdb holds only the in-frame ones, with some missing. The sample lists more than 9,500 clones; around three quarters were seen once. The material was ileum tissue, obtained around 140 days after intestinal transplantation. The receptors were gathered from a human patient who received an intestinal transplant, so some T cells may come from the graft donor. Both conserved end residues are part of each CDR3. The D gene is left open where the match is weak. The listing skips clone size in some rows; elsewhere it reads once, few, many or a size class.

D: NA
J: TRBJ2-1
size: NA
V: TRBV19
CDR3: CAVRGVDEQFF
DNA: TGTGCCGTTCGTGGTGTAGATGAGCAGTTCTTC

D: TRBD1
J: TRBJ2-7
size: once
V: TRBV30
CDR3: CAWSDTGGRYEQYF
DNA: TGTGCCTGGAGCGATACAGGGGGCAGGTACGAGCAGTACTTC

D: NA
J: TRBJ1-1
size: NA
V: TRBV5-1
CDR3: CASSFRGGTEAFF
DNA: TGCGCCAGCAGCTTTAGGGGAGGCACTGAAGCTTTCTTT

D: TRBD2
J: TRBJ2-3
size: NA
V: TRBV2
CDR3: CASRSSGNTQYF
DNA: TGTGCCAGCAGGTCTAGCGGAAATACGCAGTATTTT

D: NA
J: TRBJ2-1
size: NA
V: TRBV7-6
CDR3: CASSTELANNEQFF
DNA: TGTGCCAGCAGCACCGAGCTAGCTAACAATGAGCAGTTCTTC

D: NA
J: TRBJ2-5
size: NA
V: TRBV25-1
CDR3: CASSPLGGTGPGETQYF
DNA: TGTGCCAGCAGTCCTCTGGGGGGGACAGGCCCGGGAGAGACCCAGTACTTC

D: NA
J: TRBJ2-3
size: NA
V: TRBV28
CDR3: CASGGRGRYTDTQYF
DNA: TGTGCCAGCGGGGGTAGAGGGAGGTACACAGATACGCAGTATTTT

D: TRBD2
J: TRBJ2-1
size: few
V: TRBV4-1
CDR3: CASSQRGGYNEQFF
DNA: TGCGCCAGCAGCCAGCGGGGGGGCTACAATGAGCAGTTCTTC

D: NA
J: TRBJ1-5
size: NA
V: TRBV19
CDR3: CASSSGGAGSNQPQHF
DNA: TGTGCCAGTAGCTCGGGGGGGGCCGGGAGCAATCAGCCCCAGCATTTT

D: TRBD2
J: TRBJ2-1
size: NA
V: TRBV11-2
CDR3: CASSLDRGLAMNEQFF
DNA: TGTGCCAGCAGCTTAGATCGTGGACTAGCGATGAATGAGCAGTTCTTC

D: TRBD2
J: TRBJ2-3
size: NA
V: TRBV4-2
CDR3: CASSQAGGPSDTQYF
DNA: TGTGCCAGCAGCCAAGCGGGAGGGCCTTCGGACACGCAGTATTTT

D: NA
J: TRBJ2-5
size: few
V: TRBV9
CDR3: CASSPTGGGETQYF
DNA: TGTGCCAGCAGCCCGACGGGGGGCGGCGAGACCCAGTACTTC

D: TRBD1
J: TRBJ1-2
size: NA
V: TRBV4-2
CDR3: CASSTGTGNNYGYTF
DNA: TGTGCCAGCTCGACCGGGACAGGGAATAACTATGGCTACACCTTC

D: TRBD2
J: TRBJ2-5
size: NA
V: TRBV7-6
CDR3: CASSPSSGGPHFETQYF
DNA: TGTGCCAGCAGCCCATCCTCGGGAGGGCCTCACTTCGAGACCCAGTACTTC

D: NA
J: TRBJ2-7
size: NA
V: TRBV7-2
CDR3: CASSLEAGAGIDEQYF
DNA: TGTGCCAGCAGCTTAGAGGCGGGGGCGGGAATCGACGAGCAGTACTTC

D: NA
J: TRBJ2-7
size: few
V: TRBV18
CDR3: CASSPSAYEQYF
DNA: TGTGCCAGCTCACCATCAGCCTACGAGCAGTACTTC

D: TRBD1
J: TRBJ1-2
size: few
V: TRBV27
CDR3: CASSFAPGQGAYGYTF
DNA: TGTGCCAGCAGTTTTGCGCCGGGACAGGGGGCCTATGGCTACACCTTC

D: TRBD1
J: TRBJ1-6
size: NA
V: TRBV27
CDR3: CASRGTVENSPLHF
DNA: TGTGCCAGCAGAGGGACAGTGGAGAATTCACCCCTCCACTTT

D: TRBD1
J: TRBJ1-2
size: NA
V: TRBV4-3
CDR3: CASSQDLGSSQGAIYGYTF
DNA: TGCGCCAGCAGCCAAGATTTGGGGTCGTCCCAGGGGGCCATATATGGCTACACCTTC

D: TRBD1
J: TRBJ2-3
size: NA
V: TRBV15
CDR3: CATSSAQGPRTDTQYF
DNA: TGTGCCACCAGCAGTGCACAGGGGCCCCGGACAGATACGCAGTATTTT

D: TRBD1
J: TRBJ1-2
size: NA
V: TRBV5-5
CDR3: CASSSGQERGYTF
DNA: TGTGCCAGCAGCTCGGGACAGGAGAGAGGCTACACCTTC

D: TRBD1
J: TRBJ2-5
size: NA
V: TRBV27
CDR3: CASSLNPGQGAEETQYF
DNA: TGTGCCAGCAGTTTAAACCCGGGACAGGGGGCCGAAGAGACCCAGTACTTC

D: NA
J: TRBJ1-6
size: NA
V: TRBV5-1
CDR3: CASSLTGFYNSPLHF
DNA: TGCGCCAGCAGCTTGACAGGTTTTTATAATTCACCCCTCCACTTT

D: TRBD1
J: TRBJ2-1
size: NA
V: TRBV6-1
CDR3: CASSEGTGGNEQFF
DNA: TGTGCCAGCAGTGAAGGGACAGGGGGCAATGAGCAGTTCTTC

D: NA
J: TRBJ2-5
size: NA
V: TRBV5-5
CDR3: CASSWGGGAAETQYF
DNA: TGTGCCAGCAGCTGGGGGGGCGGGGCGGCAGAGACCCAGTACTTC

D: TRBD2
J: TRBJ2-5
size: NA
V: TRBV4-1
CDR3: CASSQAGLAGEKNQETQYF
DNA: TGCGCCAGCAGCCAAGCGGGACTAGCGGGGGAAAAGAACCAAGAGACCCAGTACTTC

D: TRBD1
J: TRBJ1-2
size: NA
V: TRBV4-2
CDR3: CASSQVPGTGGMFDGYTF
DNA: TGTGCCAGCAGCCAAGTACCGGGGACAGGGGGCATGTTTGATGGCTACACCTTC

D: NA
J: TRBJ2-1
size: NA
V: TRBV28
CDR3: CASSPDYSYNEQFF
DNA: TGTGCCAGCAGTCCCGACTACTCCTACAATGAGCAGTTCTTC

D: NA
J: TRBJ2-5
size: NA
V: TRBV10-1
CDR3: CASIAMREETQYF
DNA: TGCGCCAGCATCGCGATGCGGGAAGAGACCCAGTACTTC

D: NA
J: TRBJ2-7
size: NA
V: TRBV6-6
CDR3: CASSLQGLEEQYF
DNA: TGTGCCAGCAGTCTCCAGGGGCTGGAAGAGCAGTACTTC

D: TRBD1
J: TRBJ2-1
size: NA
V: TRBV4-3
CDR3: CASSQAVLLVRGTPLTDDEQFF
DNA: TGCGCCAGCAGCCAAGCAGTCTTGTTAGTCAGGGGGACACCACTTACAGATGATGAGCAGTTCTTC

D: TRBD2
J: TRBJ2-3
size: NA
V: TRBV19
CDR3: CASSIYAGGGDTQYF
DNA: TGTGCCAGTAGTATATATGCGGGAGGGGGGGATACGCAGTATTTT

D: TRBD2
J: TRBJ2-5
size: once
V: TRBV14
CDR3: CASSQLPTSGRAFPQETQYF
DNA: TGTGCCAGCAGCCAGTTGCCGACTAGCGGGAGGGCCTTCCCCCAAGAGACCCAGTACTTC

D: TRBD2
J: TRBJ2-1
size: NA
V: TRBV7-2
CDR3: CASSLITGGSYNEQFF
DNA: TGTGCCAGCAGCCTAATCACGGGGGGCTCCTACAATGAGCAGTTCTTC

D: TRBD2
J: TRBJ2-7
size: few
V: TRBV7-2
CDR3: CASSLVVAGEGEQYF
DNA: TGTGCCAGCAGCTTAGTGGTAGCGGGAGAGGGGGAGCAGTACTTC

D: NA
J: TRBJ2-5
size: once
V: TRBV5-1
CDR3: CASSLLASWAKTQYF
DNA: TGCGCCAGCAGCTTGTTGGCTTCTTGGGCAAAGACCCAGTACTTC

D: NA
J: TRBJ2-3
size: NA
V: TRBV6-6
CDR3: CASSLQTVTDTQYF
DNA: TGTGCCAGCAGTCTCCAGACAGTCACAGATACGCAGTATTTT

D: NA
J: TRBJ1-4
size: NA
V: TRBV5-1
CDR3: CASSFSRTTNEKLFF
DNA: TGCGCCAGCAGCTTTTCGAGGACAACTAATGAAAAACTGTTTTTT

D: TRBD2
J: TRBJ2-3
size: NA
V: TRBV5-1
CDR3: CASSLAPSGDTQYF
DNA: TGCGCCAGCAGCTTGGCGCCTAGCGGGGATACGCAGTATTTT

D: TRBD2
J: TRBJ2-1
size: NA
V: TRBV6-1
CDR3: CASSEQASGGGEQFF
DNA: TGTGCCAGCAGTGAACAGGCTAGCGGGGGCGGGGAGCAGTTCTTC

D: NA
J: TRBJ2-5
size: NA
V: TRBV5-1
CDR3: CASSGGARETQYF
DNA: TGCGCCAGCAGCGGGGGGGCCAGAGAGACCCAGTACTTC

D: TRBD2
J: TRBJ2-3
size: NA
V: TRBV4-1
CDR3: CASSLPSGGATDTQYF
DNA: TGCGCCAGCAGCCTCCCCAGCGGGGGGGCGACAGATACGCAGTATTTT

D: TRBD2
J: TRBJ2-1
size: NA
V: TRBV11-2
CDR3: CASSPGTTNEQFF
DNA: TGTGCCAGCAGTCCCGGGACTACGAATGAGCAGTTCTTC

D: TRBD1
J: TRBJ1-2
size: NA
V: TRBV19
CDR3: CASSITGDYGYTF
DNA: TGTGCCAGTAGTATTACAGGGGACTATGGCTACACCTTC

D: NA
J: TRBJ2-7
size: NA
V: TRBV4-1
CDR3: CASSPGGGAYEQYF
DNA: TGCGCCAGCAGCCCAGGCGGGGGCGCCTACGAGCAGTACTTC

D: NA
J: TRBJ2-1
size: few
V: TRBV28
CDR3: CASSLGPNEQFF
DNA: TGTGCCAGCAGTTTGGGGCCTAATGAGCAGTTCTTC

D: TRBD1
J: TRBJ2-1
size: NA
V: TRBV13
CDR3: CASSLGTGGYEQFF
DNA: TGTGCCAGCAGCTTAGGGACAGGGGGCTATGAGCAGTTCTTC

D: TRBD2
J: TRBJ2-7
size: NA
V: TRBV7-8
CDR3: CASSRGLAGGYEQYF
DNA: TGTGCCAGCAGCCGCGGACTAGCGGGAGGGTACGAGCAGTACTTC

D: TRBD1
J: TRBJ1-2
size: NA
V: TRBV7-6
CDR3: CASSQGDSLYGYTF
DNA: TGTGCCAGCAGCCAGGGGGACAGCCTCTATGGCTACACCTTC

D: NA
J: TRBJ2-7
size: NA
V: TRBV4-1
CDR3: CASSQAGSYRNEQYF
DNA: TGCGCCAGCAGCCAAGCCGGGTCCTACCGGAACGAGCAGTACTTC

D: NA
J: TRBJ2-5
size: NA
V: TRBV9
CDR3: CASSVGPLRETQYF
DNA: TGTGCCAGCAGCGTAGGACCCCTGAGGGAGACCCAGTACTTC

D: TRBD2
J: TRBJ2-3
size: NA
V: TRBV27
CDR3: CASSLSREAQYF
DNA: TGTGCCAGCAGTTTGAGCCGGGAGGCGCAGTATTTT

D: TRBD1
J: TRBJ1-2
size: NA
V: TRBV5-4
CDR3: CASREGQGLGYTF
DNA: TGTGCCAGCAGGGAGGGACAGGGTCTTGGCTACACCTTC

D: TRBD1
J: TRBJ2-2
size: NA
V: TRBV11-3
CDR3: CASSWTGLGGELFF
DNA: TGTGCCAGCAGTTGGACAGGGTTAGGCGGGGAGCTGTTTTTT

D: NA
J: TRBJ2-5
size: NA
V: TRBV10-3
CDR3: CAISPGTSQYF
DNA: TGTGCCATCAGCCCCGGGACTTCCCAGTACTTC